Shown below are 26 T cell receptor beta chains from a single sample sequenced in a study of cytomegalovirus exposure and HLA in healthy donors (dated by TCRdb to 2017 to 2019). Preparation of the library involved the immunoSEQ multiplex PCR assay. The multiplex PCR relied on a mix of 60 forward primers for TCR Vbeta segments and 13 reverse primers for TCR Jbeta segments. What TCRdb holds here is the immuneACCESS table cut down to in-frame rearrangements. Part of the clones is not present; checked against another copy, under half of the missing clones reflect an unresolved V gene, and the others are unexplained. This sample has under 150,000 clones in its table, and around 78% of those were observed once. The ten top clones hold roughly 2.8% of the sample. The sample comprised PBMCs. The source of these receptors is a male donor in good health and CMV-seronegative.

Points on this clone: At one boundary the junction diverges from the germline segment, which might be a read error. The V and J genes are TRBV7-7 and TRBJ2-3, with D perhaps assigned TRBD1 or TRBD2 (5 bases each). The CDR3 loop spans 13 amino acids. The germline gives CDR1 SSHAT, CDR2 FNYEAQ (reference sequence). The CDR3 is CASSLGETDTQYF. The CDR3 DNA reads TGTGCTAGCAGCTTAGGGGAGACAGATACGCAGTATTTT.

V usage is TRBV7-9 and J usage is TRBJ1-1; D might be TRBD1 (5 bases). Germline lookup yields CDR1 SEHNR and CDR2 FQNEAQ (reference sequence). The CDR3 spans 13 residues. V gave up 5 bases and J gave up 1 base, with 8 bases separating them. The CDR3 protein is CASSLDRNTEAFF. In DNA form, the CDR3 reads TGTGCCAGCAGCCTAGACAGGAACACTGAAGCTTTCTTT.

The chain links TRBV9 to TRBJ1-1; 10 bases fit TRBD1. Germline values: CDR1 SGDLS, CDR2 YYNGEE. Trimming removed 0 bases from V and 1 base from J; junction bases left unmatched: 3. The CDR3 is made up of 16 amino acids. The CDR3 region has the DNA TGTGCCAGCAGCGTAGGGGACAGGGGTTCGAACACTGAAGCTTTCTTT. Encoded protein: CASSVGDRGSNTEAFF.

This clone was picked up one time. The genes are TRBV6-6 and TRBJ2-5; D possibly corresponds to TRBD1 (5 bases). Germline V gene data show CDR1 as MNHNY and CDR2 as SVGAGI (reference sequence). This CDR3 region has 13 residues. The V end lost 5 bases, the J end lost 4 bases, and 11 bases lay between the germline ends. CDR3 protein: CASSTRRGETQYF. In nucleotides, the CDR3 is TGTGCCAGCAGTACGCGTAGGGGAGAGACCCAGTACTTC.

J is TRBJ2-7 and V is TRBV11-2; 9 bases map to TRBD1. Germline CDR1 SGHAT, CDR2 FQNNGV. The V gene end was trimmed by 5 bases and the J gene end by 1 base; junction bases not matched to a gene: 9. This CDR3 spans 16 amino acids. The CDR3 loop is CASSTLQGAKSYEQYF. Written as DNA, the CDR3 is TGTGCCAGCAGCACCTTACAGGGGGCGAAGTCCTACGAGCAGTACTTC.

This chain uses TRBV30 with TRBJ1-2, with D unresolved. Germline assignment: CDR1 GTSNPN and CDR2 SVGIG (reference sequence). The CDR3 consists of 13 residues. V lost 3 bases and J lost 0, with 8 bases in between. The CDR3 nucleotides are TGTGCCTGGAGGGAGAATTCTAACTATGGCTACACCTTC. This encodes CAWRENSNYGYTF.

The sample holds one count of this clone. The V gene is TRBV18, the J gene TRBJ2-7, with TRBD2 matching 7 bases. The junction had 0 bases not matched to a gene; V was cut back by 2 bases and J by 2 bases. CDR1 is KGHSH and CDR2 is LQKENI in the germline V gene. The CDR3 length is 13 residues. This CDR3 reads CASSPAGAYEQYF. The CDR3 nucleotides read TGTGCCAGCTCACCAGCGGGGGCCTACGAGCAGTACTTC.

The CDR3 sequence: CASSEARGLAPQHF. The CDR3 region has the DNA TGTGCCAGCAGTGAAGCGAGGGGACTAGCGCCCCAGCATTTT. The V and J genes are TRBV6-1 and TRBJ1-5, with D possibly matching TRBD1 (5 bases). Germline V lookup: CDR1 MNHNS, CDR2 SASEGT. The CDR3 totals 14 residues. Trimming left V 0 bases short and J 9 bases short, with 12 bases between.

The chain joins TRBV13 to TRBJ2-1; D is perhaps TRBD1 (5 bases). The CDR3 consists of 12 residues. The V gene's germline CDR1 is PRHDT and CDR2 FYEKMQ (reference sequence). V dropped 3 bases and J dropped 12 bases, with 12 bases sitting between them. CDR3 in DNA: TGTGCCAGCAGCTTCAGACAGTCAGTGCAGTTCTTC. It specifies CASSFRQSVQFF.

The V and J genes are TRBV5-1 and TRBJ1-1, with 8 bases that match TRBD1. The trim removed 4 bases at V and 3 bases at J, leaving 5 bases unmatched. CDR1 is SGHRS, CDR2 YFSETQ, per germline. CDR3 length: 14 amino acids. The CDR3 DNA reads as TGCGCCAGCAGCGAGCAGGGGGCGTACACTGAAGCTTTCTTT. This sequence encodes CASSEQGAYTEAFF.

This rearrangement joins TRBV5-1 to TRBJ1-2; 8 bases agree with TRBD1. This CDR3 region has 16 residues. Looked up from germline, CDR1 is SGHRS and CDR2 is YFSETQ. After removal of 0 bases from V and 1 base from J, the junction contained 5 bases not matched to a gene. The CDR3 spells CASSLDRGEGNYGYTF. The CDR3 coding sequence is TGCGCCAGCAGCTTGGACAGGGGGGAAGGTAACTATGGCTACACCTTC.

The chain couples TRBV25-1 to TRBJ2-7, with D unresolved. The CDR3 runs 13 residues. Germline lookup yields CDR1 MGHDK and CDR2 SYGVNS. V lost 2 bases and J 4 bases, leaving 9 bases between the germline ends. The CDR3 DNA reads TGTGCCAGCAGTGAACTAGGAGCGTACGAGCAGTACTTC. Protein product: CASSELGAYEQYF.

V is TRBV9 and J is TRBJ2-1; TRBD2 aligns across 14 bases. Germline CDR1 and CDR2: SGDLS and YYNGEE. V was pared by 3 bases and J by 7 bases, with 3 bases of the junction left unmatched. The CDR3 has 15 amino acids. The CDR3 here is CASSAGTSGRNEQFF. The CDR3 coding sequence is TGTGCCAGCAGCGCCGGGACTAGCGGGAGAAATGAGCAGTTCTTC.

The chain joins TRBV7-6 to TRBJ1-2, with 7 bases lining up with TRBD1. CDR1 is SGHVS and CDR2 is FNYEAQ in the germline V gene. The CDR3 sequence is 14 residues long. V trimming: 5 bases; J trimming: 8 bases; junction bases outside the gene matches: 11. The CDR3 protein is CASSRDREDKGYTF. The CDR3 bases are TGTGCCAGCAGCCGAGACAGGGAGGACAAGGGCTACACCTTC.

The rearrangement uses TRBV21-1 and TRBJ1-1; TRBD1 is the table's D call, not checked against the DNA. TRBV21-1 is a pseudogene. The CDR3 runs to 15 residues. The CDR3 protein is CASSTGRNMNTEAFF. The CDR3 nucleotides are TGTGCCAGCAGCACCGGCAGGAATATGAACACTGAAGCTTTCTTT.

This clone was counted once. The chain combines TRBV7-9 with TRBJ1-5; D ambiguous. The CDR3 runs 15 residues. CDR1 SEHNR and CDR2 FQNEAQ come from the germline V gene (reference sequence). Trimming cost V 2 bases and J 1 base, with 9 bases left between them. The CDR3 region has the DNA TGTGCCAGCAGCTTAAGGCGGTCCAGCAATCAGCCCCAGCATTTT. The encoded protein is CASSLRRSSNQPQHF.

The V and J genes are TRBV13 and TRBJ2-5, with 10 bases that match TRBD2. This CDR3 has 17 amino acids. In germline, CDR1 is PRHDT, CDR2 FYEKMQ (reference sequence). Trimming removed 2 bases from V and 2 bases from J; junction bases left unmatched: 8. The CDR3 bases are TGTGCCAGCAGCTTATCCGGTAGCGGGGGGCTTCAAGAGACCCAGTACTTC. The encoded protein is CASSLSGSGGLQETQYF.

J is TRBJ1-1 and V is TRBV6-5, with 8 bases that match TRBD1. The CDR3 sequence is 14 residues long. Germline CDR1 reads MNHEY; CDR2 reads SVGAGI. Losses at the gene ends were 8 bases for V and 4 bases for J; bases not matched to a gene: 9. CDR3 region: CASRAGGPGTEAFF. The CDR3 DNA follows: TGTGCCAGCCGTGCAGGGGGCCCGGGCACTGAAGCTTTCTTT.

This chain uses TRBV30 with TRBJ2-7; D is uncertain. Germline V gene sequence: CDR1 GTSNPN, CDR2 SVGIG (reference sequence). This CDR3 has 17 amino acids. The V end lost 3 bases, the J end lost 0 bases, and 21 bases lay between the germline ends. CDR3 in amino acids: CAWRRSQERRLSYEQYF. CDR3 bases: TGTGCCTGGAGACGCTCGCAGGAACGTCGTCTCTCCTACGAGCAGTACTTC.

The rearrangement uses TRBV19 and TRBJ1-1; 11 bases match TRBD1. This CDR3 comprises 17 residues. Germline CDR1 reads LNHDA; CDR2 reads SQIVND (reference sequence). Trimming took 6 bases from V and 1 from J; bases not matched to a gene: 10. DNA for the CDR3: TGTGCCAGTAGGAGATTGAGGACAGGGGGCTCGAACACTGAAGCTTTCTTT. Its protein is CASRRLRTGGSNTEAFF.

The gene calls are TRBV29-1 and TRBJ2-7; 9 positions agree with TRBD1. The length of the CDR3 is 11 residues. Germline V gives CDR1 SQVTM, CDR2 ANQGSEA. V gave up 6 bases and J gave up 6 bases; unmatched junction bases: 3. Written as DNA, the CDR3 is TGCAGCGTCGGACAGGGGACCGAGCAGTACTTC. Encoded protein: CSVGQGTEQYF.

This chain joins TRBV6-5 and TRBJ2-1; D possibly corresponds to TRBD2 (6 bases). Germline V lookup: CDR1 MNHEY, CDR2 SVGAGI. This CDR3 is 15 amino acids long. Trimming left V 4 bases short and J 0 bases short, with 10 bases between. Written as DNA, the CDR3 is TGTGCCAGCAGTTTAGCGGTAAGCTCCTACAATGAGCAGTTCTTC. Translated: CASSLAVSSYNEQFF.

The chain carries TRBV19 and TRBJ2-7; possible D gene TRBD2, 6 bases. The CDR3 has 14 residues. CDR1 is LNHDA, CDR2 SQIVND, per germline (reference sequence). Between the trimmed V and J ends, which lost 5 bases and 1 base, there was a span of 12 bases. CDR3 sequence (DNA): TGTGCCAGTAGTCCGCGGGACGCATCCTACGAGCAGTACTTC. This translates into CASSPRDASYEQYF. Full variable domain (outside the CDR3, taken from reference TRBV19 and TRBJ2-7): DGGITQSPKYLFRKEGQNVTLSCEQNLNHDAMYWYRQDPGQGLRLIYYSQIVNDFQKGDIAEGYSVSREKKESFPLTVTSAQKNPTAFYLCASSPRDASYEQYFGPGTRLTVT.

This clone showed up just a few times. The J gene is TRBJ1-1, the V gene TRBV7-2, with D maybe TRBD1 (6 bases). Germline loops: CDR1 SGHTA, CDR2 FQGNSA. V shed 1 base and J shed 5 bases, with 23 bases lying between them. This CDR3 contains 18 residues. The CDR3 here is CASSLEGGGYSRRTEAFF. In nucleotides, the CDR3 is TGTGCCAGCAGCTTAGAAGGCGGGGGCTACTCGAGGAGGACTGAAGCTTTCTTT.

The chain is built from TRBV30 and TRBJ2-1, with a possible D match to TRBD1 (7 bases). Germline CDR1 and CDR2: GTSNPN and SVGIG (reference sequence). V lost 5 bases and J 10 bases, leaving 18 bases between the germline ends. This CDR3 contains 13 residues. The CDR3 bases are TGTGCCTGGGGCCGACAGGGCGGGGTGGAGCAGTTCTTC. Protein sequence: CAWGRQGGVEQFF. Complete variable domain (other parts from reference TRBV30 and TRBJ2-1): SQTIHQWPATLVQPVGSPLSLECTVEGTSNPNLYWYRQAAGRGLQLLFYSVGIGQISSEVPQNLSASRPQDRQFILSSKKLLLSDSGFYLCAWGRQGGVEQFFGPGTRLTVL.

The CDR3 DNA reads as TGTGCCAGCAGGATCAGGGGGTCGCAAAACATTCAGTACTTC. Protein: CASRIRGSQNIQYF. This chain uses TRBV5-4 with TRBJ2-4; the match to TRBD1 covers 7 bases. CDR3 size: 14 residues. Trimming removed 5 bases from V and 5 bases from J; junction bases left unmatched: 7. Per the germline V gene, CDR1 is SGHNT and CDR2 is YYREEE (reference sequence).